The TCR beta chain described here comes from a study of response to subunit inactivated influenza vaccine. Using its own MiXCR run on the RT-PCR reads, TCRdb lists one record per CDR3 protein. This table has over 650,000 distinct CDR3 sequences, about 18% appearing once. This clonotype has a handful of counts. This TCR was recovered from a man in his fifties who received an inactivated influenza vaccine. Specimen: PBMCs from blood, collected more than 4 days after vaccination.

This CDR3 is CASSPSGTGGRETQYF. CDR3 nucleotides: TGTGCCAGCAGTCCGTCCGGGACAGGGGGCAGAGAGACCCAGTACTTC. V usage is TRBV6-1 and J usage is TRBJ2-5, with 12 nucleotides matching TRBD1. The CDR3 is 16 amino acids. From germline, CDR1 is MNHNS and CDR2 SASEGT. J gave up 4 bases and V 5 bases, and 8 bases lay outside the gene matches.